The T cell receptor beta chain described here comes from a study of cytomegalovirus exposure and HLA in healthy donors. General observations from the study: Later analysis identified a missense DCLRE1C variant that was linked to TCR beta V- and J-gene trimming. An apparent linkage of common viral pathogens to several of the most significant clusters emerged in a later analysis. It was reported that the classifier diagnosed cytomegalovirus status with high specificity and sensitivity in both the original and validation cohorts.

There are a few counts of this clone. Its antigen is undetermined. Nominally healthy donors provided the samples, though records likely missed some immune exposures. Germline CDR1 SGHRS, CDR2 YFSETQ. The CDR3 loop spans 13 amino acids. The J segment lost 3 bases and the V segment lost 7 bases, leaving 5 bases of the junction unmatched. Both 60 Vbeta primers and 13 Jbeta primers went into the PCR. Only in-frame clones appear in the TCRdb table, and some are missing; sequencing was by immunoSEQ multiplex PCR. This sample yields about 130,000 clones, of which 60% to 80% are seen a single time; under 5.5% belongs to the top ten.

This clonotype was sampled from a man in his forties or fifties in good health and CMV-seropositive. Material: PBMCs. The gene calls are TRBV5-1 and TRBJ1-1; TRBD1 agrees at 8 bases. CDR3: CASSTGVYTEAFF. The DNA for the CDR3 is TGCGCCAGCTCGACAGGGGTTTACACTGAAGCTTTCTTT.